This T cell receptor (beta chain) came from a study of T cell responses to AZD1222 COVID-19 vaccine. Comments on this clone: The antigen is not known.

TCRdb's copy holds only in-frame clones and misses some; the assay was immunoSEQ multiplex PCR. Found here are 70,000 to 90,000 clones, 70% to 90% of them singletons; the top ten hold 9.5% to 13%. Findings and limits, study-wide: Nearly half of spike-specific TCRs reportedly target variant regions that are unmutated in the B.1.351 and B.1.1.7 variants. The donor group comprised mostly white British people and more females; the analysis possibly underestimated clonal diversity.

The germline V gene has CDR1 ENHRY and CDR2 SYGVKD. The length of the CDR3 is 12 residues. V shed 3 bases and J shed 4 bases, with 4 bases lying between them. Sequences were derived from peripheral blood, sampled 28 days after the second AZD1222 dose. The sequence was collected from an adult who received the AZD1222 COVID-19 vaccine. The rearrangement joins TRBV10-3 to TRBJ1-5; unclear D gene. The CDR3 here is CAISEVNQPQHF. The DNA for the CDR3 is TGTGCCATCAGTGAAGTTAATCAGCCCCAGCATTTT.